The rows below give T cell receptor beta chains drawn from one sample of a study of technical replicates of blood from a few donors. Sequencing used immunoSEQ multiplex PCR; TCRdb keeps in-frame clones, though not all of them. The top ten hold roughly 4.7% of the sample, which has more than 55,000 clones, approximately 89% seen once. The sequenced sample consisted of PBMCs. These receptors came from a human donor in good health. Some clones in this sample may be carry-over from other donors' samples. Each CDR3 is given with its conserved first and last residue. Each record gives: clone size, J gene, D gene, V gene, CDR3 protein, CDR3 DNA. D genes are given only for firm matches. A clone size is listed for some rows: how often the clone was seen (once, few, many), or a class if it is expanded.

-,TRBJ1-1,-,TRBV6-5,CASQRTSKDTEAFF,TGTGCCAGTCAGAGGACAAGCAAGGACACTGAAGCTTTCTTT
-,TRBJ2-6,-,TRBV7-3,CASSSGLSGANVLTF,TGTGCCAGCAGCTCCGGTTTGTCTGGGGCCAACGTCCTGACTTTC
-,TRBJ1-2,-,TRBV5-6,CASSQQGLLGYTF,TGTGCCAGCAGCCAGCAGGGGTTGTTAGGCTACACCTTC
-,TRBJ2-3,TRBD2,TRBV7-3,CASSPSGGGTGTQYF,TGTGCCAGCAGCCCTAGCGGGGGGGGCACTGGTACGCAGTATTTT
-,TRBJ1-2,TRBD1,TRBV5-1,CASSLSGGAGYGYTF,TGCGCCAGCAGCTTATCAGGGGGCGCGGGCTATGGCTACACCTTC
-,TRBJ2-2,-,TRBV18,CASSPGTPGGELFF,TGTGCCAGCTCACCAGGGACTCCCGGCGGGGAGCTGTTTTTT
-,TRBJ2-1,TRBD2,TRBV14,CASSPLAGGRNEQFF,TGTGCCAGCAGCCCACTAGCGGGGGGGCGGAATGAGCAGTTCTTC
-,TRBJ2-7,-,TRBV4-2,CASSQTTLGEQYF,TGTGCCAGCAGCCAAACTACGTTAGGAGAGCAGTACTTC
-,TRBJ2-1,-,TRBV9,CASTRGAGLNEQFF,TGTGCCAGCACCCGGGGGGCCGGCCTGAATGAGCAGTTCTTC
-,TRBJ1-5,TRBD1,TRBV7-2,CASSTRQGGSNQPQHF,TGTGCCAGCAGCACCCGACAGGGCGGGAGCAATCAGCCCCAGCATTTT
-,TRBJ2-2,-,TRBV1,CTSSQTGFTGELFF,TGCACCAGCAGCCAGACAGGGTTTACCGGGGAGCTGTTTTTT
-,TRBJ2-3,TRBD2,TRBV5-4,CASSLGLAGGDTQYF,TGTGCCAGCAGCTTGGGACTAGCGGGAGGAGATACGCAGTATTTT
-,TRBJ2-4,TRBD2,TRBV29-1,CSVGPREDIQYF,TGCAGCGTAGGGCCCCGGGAGGACATTCAGTACTTC
once,TRBJ2-7,TRBD1,TRBV18,CASSPRTGDFYEQYF,TGTGCCAGCTCACCACGGACAGGGGACTTCTACGAGCAGTACTTC
-,TRBJ2-7,-,TRBV5-6,CASSGLGEYSYEQYF,TGTGCCAGCAGCGGTTTGGGCGAATACTCCTACGAGCAGTACTTC
-,TRBJ2-5,TRBD2,TRBV5-4,CASSLARGGPETQYF,TGTGCCAGCAGCTTGGCCCGGGGGGGGCCGGAGACCCAGTACTTC
-,TRBJ2-2,TRBD1,TRBV6-5,CASSRQGGTGELFF,TGTGCCAGCAGTAGACAGGGGGGGACCGGGGAGCTGTTTTTT
once,TRBJ1-5,-,TRBV19,CASSIAGIGNQPQHF,TGTGCCAGTAGTATAGCAGGGATTGGCAATCAGCCCCAGCATTTT
-,TRBJ1-1,-,TRBV10-3,CAIMSTPNTEAFF,TGTGCCATCATGTCGACACCGAACACTGAAGCTTTCTTT
-,TRBJ2-7,TRBD1,TRBV5-6,CASSLVTGWEQYF,TGTGCCAGCAGCTTGGTGACAGGGTGGGAGCAGTACTTC
-,TRBJ2-3,TRBD2,TRBV11-2,CASSLSASGRNPSTDTQYF,TGTGCCAGCAGCTTATCGGCTAGCGGGAGGAATCCTAGCACAGATACGCAGTATTTT